This entry concerns a single T cell receptor (beta chain). This clonotype has only a few counts. The target of this receptor is not known. No qualities accompany the bases; no much larger clone lies one base away. The library was made by RT-PCR. The sequencer was an Illumina HiSeq 2500. The public reads were reprocessed in TCRdb via fastp at Q25 and MiXCR, keeping in-frame beta chains. CDR3 protein duplicates are merged, each entry listing the most common genes and DNA. This sample lists about 780,000 distinct CDR3 sequences; 15% to 20% were detected once. The ten largest clones represent about 11% of the sample. The data derive from a study of response to subunit inactivated influenza vaccine (dated by TCRdb to the late 2010s). At the level of the whole study: To follow how T cells responded to a trivalent subunit inactivated influenza vaccine, the researchers relied on deep quantitative profiling of the T cell receptor repertoire. Here is what the overall study found, with its caveats: The authors proposed that each seasonal influenza vaccination may bring in only a limited number of new T cells.

CDR1 and CDR2, per the germline V gene, are LGHNA and YNFKEQ. Unmatched junction bases come to 7, with V trimmed by 0 bases and J by 4 bases. From cysteine to phenylalanine, the CDR3 is 16 amino acids long. Only the CDR3 region is kept as DNA, spanning 48 bases read in frame from base 1. The specimen comprised PBMCs from blood, sampled around 5 days after vaccination. The sequence came from a man aged 45 to 65 who received an inactivated influenza vaccine. Donor details come from another sample of the same person, matched by shared clones. The V gene is TRBV4-2 and the J gene is TRBJ2-7, and 9 junctional nucleotides match TRBD2. The encoded CDR3 is CASSQDPAGGGYEQYF. The nucleotides are TGTGCCAGCAGCCAAGACCCAGCGGGGGGAGGTTACGAGCAGTACTTC.